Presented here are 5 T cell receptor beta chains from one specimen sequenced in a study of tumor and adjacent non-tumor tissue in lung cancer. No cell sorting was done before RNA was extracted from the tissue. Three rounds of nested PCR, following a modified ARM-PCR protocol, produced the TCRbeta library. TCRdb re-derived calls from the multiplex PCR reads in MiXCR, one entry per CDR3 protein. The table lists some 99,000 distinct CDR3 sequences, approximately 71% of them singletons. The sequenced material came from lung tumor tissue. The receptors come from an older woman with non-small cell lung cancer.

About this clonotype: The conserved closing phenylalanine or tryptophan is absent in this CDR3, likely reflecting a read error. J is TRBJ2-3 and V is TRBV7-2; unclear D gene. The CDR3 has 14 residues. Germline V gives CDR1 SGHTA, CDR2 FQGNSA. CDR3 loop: CASSLTRLPDTQYS. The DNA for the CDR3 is TGCGCCAGCAGCCTTACTCGCCTCCCAGATACGCAGTATTCT.

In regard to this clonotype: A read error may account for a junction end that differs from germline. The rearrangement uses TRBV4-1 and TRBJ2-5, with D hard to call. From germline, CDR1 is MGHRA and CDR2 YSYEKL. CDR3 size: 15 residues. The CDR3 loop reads CASRQDRGTVETQYF. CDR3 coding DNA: TGCGCCAGCAGGCAAGATCGCGGTACCGTGGAGACCCAGTACTTC.

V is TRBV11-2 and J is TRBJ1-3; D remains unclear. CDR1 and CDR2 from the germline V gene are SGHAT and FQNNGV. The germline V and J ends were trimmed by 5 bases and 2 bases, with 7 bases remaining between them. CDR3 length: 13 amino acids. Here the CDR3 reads CASSRAPGNTIYF. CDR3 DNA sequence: TGTGCCAGCAGCCGAGCCCCTGGAAACACCATATATTTT.

This CDR3 reads CATTLRHGYNQPQHF. The CDR3 coding sequence is TGCGCCACCACTCTAAGACATGGCTACAATCAGCCCCAGCATTTT. The chain employs TRBV10-1 and TRBJ1-5; D call uncertain. The germline gives CDR1 WNHNN, CDR2 SYGVQD (reference sequence). This CDR3 is built from 15 residues. V lost 10 bases and J 3 bases, leaving 19 bases between the germline ends.

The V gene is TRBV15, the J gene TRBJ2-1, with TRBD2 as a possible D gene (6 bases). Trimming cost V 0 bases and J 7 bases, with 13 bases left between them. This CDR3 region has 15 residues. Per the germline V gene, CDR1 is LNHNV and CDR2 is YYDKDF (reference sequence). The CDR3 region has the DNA TGTGCCACCAGCAGAGACGGAGGGAGAGGAAATGAGCAGTTCTTC. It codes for CATSRDGGRGNEQFF.